This entry is about one TCR beta chain. This entry belongs to a study of blood T cell repertoires in COVID-19. Study-level information: From T cells, B-cell-depleted T cells, or PBMCs came the material, which was cDNA or gDNA.

Per the germline V gene, CDR1 is MDHEN and CDR2 is SYDVKM. The ends lost 5 bases at V and 4 bases at J; junction bases unmatched: 14. CDR3 length: 17 amino acids. Sequencing was performed with immunoSEQ multiplex PCR; in TCRdb, only in-frame clones are kept and a portion is missing. This table holds some 700,000 clones, just under 90% found once. This chain joins TRBV28 and TRBJ1-3; 7 nucleotides agree with TRBD1. Sequenced material: peripheral blood. This TCR was recovered from a woman aged 18-29 years with acute or convalescent COVID-19. The CDR3 region is CASSLSYSGTAGNTIYF. CDR3 nucleotide sequence: TGTGCCAGCAGTCTGTCCTACTCCGGGACAGCAGGAAACACCATATATTTT.